This TCR beta chain originates from a study of CXCR3-negative and CXCR3-positive naive CD8 T cells. Findings and limits, study-wide: CXCR3 expression partially decreased after cryopreservation; most assays used fresh PBMCs.

The CDR3 covers 12 residues. Germline assignment: CDR1 LNHDA and CDR2 SQIVND (reference sequence). With regard to this clonotype: Its matching antigen is unknown.

cDNA libraries for TRB were generated by 5' RACE incorporating UMI labels. TCRdb reprocessed the 5' RACE reads, keeping one entry per CDR3 protein, no DNA. The table lists 45,000 to 75,000 distinct CDR3 sequences. V and J are TRBV19 and TRBJ2-1. This sequence originates from a human donor in good health. Some clones in this sample may be carry-over from other donors' samples. Sequenced input: naive CXCR3- CD8+ T cells from blood. Specified subset: CD45RO-CCR7+CD27+CD95- naive CD8+ T cells lacking CXCR3 (TNR3-). CDR3 in amino acids: CASSTGINEQFF.